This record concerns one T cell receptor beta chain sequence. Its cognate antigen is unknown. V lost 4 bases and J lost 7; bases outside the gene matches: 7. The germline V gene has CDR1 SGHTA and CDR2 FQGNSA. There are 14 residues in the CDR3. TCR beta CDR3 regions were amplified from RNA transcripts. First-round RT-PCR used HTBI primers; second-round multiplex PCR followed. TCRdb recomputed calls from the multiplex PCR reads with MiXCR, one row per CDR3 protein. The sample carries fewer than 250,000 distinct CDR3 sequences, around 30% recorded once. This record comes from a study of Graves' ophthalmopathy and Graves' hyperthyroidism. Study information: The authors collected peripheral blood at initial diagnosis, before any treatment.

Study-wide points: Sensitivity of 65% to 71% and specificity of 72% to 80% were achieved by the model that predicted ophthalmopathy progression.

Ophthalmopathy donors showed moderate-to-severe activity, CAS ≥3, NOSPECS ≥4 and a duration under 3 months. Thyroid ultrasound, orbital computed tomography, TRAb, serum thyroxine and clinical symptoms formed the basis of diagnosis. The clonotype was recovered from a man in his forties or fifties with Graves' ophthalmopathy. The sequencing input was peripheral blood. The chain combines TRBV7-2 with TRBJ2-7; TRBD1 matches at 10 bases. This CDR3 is CASSYDRGREEQYF. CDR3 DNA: TGTGCCAGCAGCTACGACAGGGGGCGCGAAGAGCAGTACTTC.